The 6 T cell receptor beta chains listed next were all sequenced from one sample in a study of blood T cell repertoires in COVID-19. Clones were read by immunoSEQ multiplex PCR, and TCRdb kept only the in-frame ones, dropping some. The data contain about 200,000 clones, less than 80% of them seen just once; the ten biggest clones take up approximately 15%. The sample taken for sequencing was peripheral blood. The origin of the receptors is a man aged 45-65 years who had recovered from COVID-19.

The chain combines TRBV19 with TRBJ1-2; the match to TRBD1 covers 7 bases. With 6 bases clipped from V and 2 bases from J, the junction kept 9 bases outside the gene matches. Per the germline V gene, CDR1 is LNHDA and CDR2 is SQIVND (reference sequence). CDR3 length: 15 residues. CDR3 coding DNA: TGTGCCAGTAGATCGTGGGACAGTTTAAACTATGGCTACACCTTC. Protein sequence: CASRSWDSLNYGYTF. Full variable domain (remainder filled in from reference TRBV19 and TRBJ1-2): DGGITQSPKYLFRKEGQNVTLSCEQNLNHDAMYWYRQDPGQGLRLIYYSQIVNDFQKGDIAEGYSVSREKKESFPLTVTSAQKNPTAFYLCASRSWDSLNYGYTFGSGTRLTVV.

V gene TRBV2 combines with J gene TRBJ1-1; D might be TRBD1 (5 bases). Germline assignment: CDR1 SNHLY and CDR2 FYNNEI. V lost 7 bases, J lost 3 bases, and 15 bases lay in between. The CDR3 covers 14 residues. CDR3 nucleotide sequence: TGTGCCAGCACCCAATTGGGGGGATACACTGAAGCTTTCTTT. Residues: CASTQLGGYTEAFF.

This rearrangement joins TRBV3-1 (or the pseudogene TRBV3-2) to TRBJ2-1, with TRBD2 as a possible D gene (5 bases). This CDR3 is 14 amino acids long. V lost 0 bases, J lost 5 bases, and 8 bases lay in between. Germline V lookup: CDR1 LGHDT, CDR2 YNNKEL (reference sequence). The CDR3 is CASSQDYGDNEQFF. The DNA of the CDR3 is TGTGCCAGCAGCCAAGACTACGGGGACAATGAGCAGTTCTTC.

The rearrangement joins TRBV5-1 to TRBJ2-3, with D maybe TRBD2 (6 bases). There are 16 residues in the CDR3. V lost 4 bases, J lost 2 bases, and 17 bases lay in between. The germline CDR1 and CDR2 sequences are SGHRS and YFSETQ. The CDR3 DNA sequence: TGCGCCAGCAGCCCCCTTGGTGGGGGGAACACAGATACGCAGTATTTT. It yields the protein CASSPLGGGNTDTQYF.

This clone has a handful of counts. The CDR3 reads CAWEKGLAGVYEQFF. CDR3 nucleotides: TGTGCCTGGGAAAAGGGACTAGCGGGAGTCTATGAGCAGTTCTTC. The chain employs TRBV30 and TRBJ2-1, with TRBD2 identical over 14 bases. Germline CDR1 GTSNPN, CDR2 SVGIG (reference sequence). J gave up 8 bases and V 5 bases, and 8 bases lay outside the gene matches. The CDR3 covers 15 residues.

The chain recombines TRBV9 with TRBJ1-3, with 9 positions matching TRBD1. Germline-derived CDR1 and CDR2 are SGDLS and YYNGEE. The junction had 7 bases not matched to a gene; V was cut back by 0 bases and J by 0 bases. CDR3 length: 18 amino acids. Here the CDR3 reads CASSVASGTGISGNTIYF. CDR3 coding DNA: TGTGCCAGCAGCGTAGCTTCAGGGACAGGGATCTCTGGAAACACCATATATTTT.